The sample holds a few counts of the clone carrying this TCR beta chain. Its antigen is undetermined. The CDR3 extends over 18 amino acids. Germline loops: CDR1 LNHDA, CDR2 SQIVND (reference sequence). Trimming cost V 3 bases and J 3 bases; bases outside gene matches: 9. These data originate in a study of T cells in Graves' hyperthyroidism and ophthalmopathy. Amplified TCR beta CDR3 regions derived from RNA transcripts. Carried out on the TCR CDR3, a first-round RT-PCR used the HTBI primer set. Via MiXCR, TCRdb re-called the multiplex PCR reads, giving one row per CDR3 protein. The table shows hundreds of thousands of distinct CDR3 sequences, with around 15% occurring only once. Overall study results and limits: Blood also held most thyroid clonotypes expanded beyond 0.001.

Lactation, pregnancy, other autoimmune disease or uncontrolled infection excluded patients. Material: blood. This chain uses TRBV19 with TRBJ2-3, with TRBD2 matching over 13 bases. The TCR sequence derives from a woman between 18 and 29 years old with Graves' hyperthyroidism. The CDR3 loop is CASSISGPGLAGTDTQYF. CDR3 DNA: TGTGCCAGTAGTATTTCGGGACCGGGACTAGCGGGAACAGATACGCAGTATTTT.